This entry describes one TCR beta chain. Its antigen is unknown. With the read ending 3 residues before the CDR3 end, the germline J gene is used to fill in that end. These data originate in a study of T cells in women clearing cervical HPV infection. Study conclusions and caveats: Associations may precede or follow infection; HPV-specific or memory T cells were not isolated. Repertoire richness, not evenness, was significantly elevated in CIN3+ cases versus controls. Cases carried less TRBV6-7 than controls: 0.11% versus 0.16%.

The protocol was immunoSEQ multiplex PCR, while the TCRdb copy is restricted to in-frame clones and leaves out a portion. The sample data list some 40,000 clones. This CDR3 spans 18 amino acids. The V gene end was trimmed by 8 bases and the J gene end by 0 bases; junction bases not matched to a gene: 18. CDR1 SNHLY and CDR2 FYNNEI come from the germline V gene. The sample comprised blood buffy coat. This TCR was recovered from a woman between 18 and 69 years old with a cervical HPV16 infection that either progressed to CIN3+ or cleared (not recorded which). V and J are TRBV2 and TRBJ1-2, with TRBD1 matching over 7 bases. CDR3 bases read: TGTGCCAGCTTCAAAGGAGGGAGCGGGACAGCCCCTAACTATGGC. It codes for CASFKGGSGTAPNYG. The CDR3, in full, reads CASFKGGSGTAPNYGYTF.